The clone carrying this T cell receptor beta chain occurred many times. Its antigen is not known. With 1 base removed from V and 4 bases from J, the gap between germline ends came to 19 bases. Looked up from germline, CDR1 is MNHEY and CDR2 is SVGAGI. The CDR3 extends over 17 amino acids. These data originate in a study of T-cell reconstitution after alpha-beta-depleted transplantation in children. Unique molecular identifiers were incorporated into the prepared TCRbeta library. TCRdb fed the PCR reads into MiXCR, producing one record per CDR3 protein. The sample has roughly 670,000 distinct CDR3 sequences, over 10% seen once. Study-wide results and limits: T-cell counts and diversity at one year following transplant were attributed mainly to newly produced T cells. Certain patients had high TCRbeta diversity at day 60, and it came from recipient T cells and thymic progenitors that survived.

This receptor was identified in a girl under 10 years old with congenital amegakaryocytic thrombocytopenia, due to receive a stem cell transplant. The chain couples TRBV6-5 to TRBJ2-5, with D unresolved. Sample: PBMCs, taken before TCRalphabeta/CD19-depleted stem cell transplant. CDR3 residues: CASSYFDVGTLGETQYF. The DNA for the CDR3 is TGTGCCAGCAGTTACTTCGACGTGGGCACTTTAGGAGAGACCCAGTACTTC.